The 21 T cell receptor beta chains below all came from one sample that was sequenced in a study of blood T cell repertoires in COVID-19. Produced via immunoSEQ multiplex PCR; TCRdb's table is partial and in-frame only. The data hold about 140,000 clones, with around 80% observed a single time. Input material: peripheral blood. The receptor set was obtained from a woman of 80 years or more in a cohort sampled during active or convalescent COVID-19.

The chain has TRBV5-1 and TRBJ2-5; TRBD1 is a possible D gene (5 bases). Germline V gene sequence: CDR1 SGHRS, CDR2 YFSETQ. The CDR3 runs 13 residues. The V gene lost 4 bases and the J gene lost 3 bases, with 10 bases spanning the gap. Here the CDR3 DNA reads TGCGCCAGCAGCAACCCGACAGAAGAGACCCAGTACTTC. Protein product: CASSNPTEETQYF.

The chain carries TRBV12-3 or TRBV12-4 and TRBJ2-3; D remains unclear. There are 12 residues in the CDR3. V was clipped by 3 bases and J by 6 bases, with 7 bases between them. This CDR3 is CASSLSRDTQYF. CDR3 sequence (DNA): TGTGCCAGCAGTTTGAGCAGGGATACGCAGTATTTT.

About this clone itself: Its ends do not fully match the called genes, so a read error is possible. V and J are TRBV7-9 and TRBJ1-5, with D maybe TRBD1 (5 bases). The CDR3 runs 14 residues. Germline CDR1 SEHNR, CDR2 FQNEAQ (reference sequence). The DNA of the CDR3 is TGTGCCAGCAGCCTTGACAGAGGCAATCCGCCCCAGCATTTT. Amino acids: CASSLDRGNPPQHF.

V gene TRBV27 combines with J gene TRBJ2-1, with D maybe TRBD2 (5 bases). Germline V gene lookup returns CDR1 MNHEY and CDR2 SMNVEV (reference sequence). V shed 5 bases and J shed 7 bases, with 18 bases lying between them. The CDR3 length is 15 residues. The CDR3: CASSRGLANRNEQFF. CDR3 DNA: TGTGCCAGCAGTAGAGGTCTAGCTAACCGGAATGAGCAGTTCTTC.

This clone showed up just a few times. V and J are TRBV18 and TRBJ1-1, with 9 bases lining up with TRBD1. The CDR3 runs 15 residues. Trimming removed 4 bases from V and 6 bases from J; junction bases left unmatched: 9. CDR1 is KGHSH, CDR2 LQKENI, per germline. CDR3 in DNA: TGTGCCAGCTCACGCCTCGACAGGGGGACATCTGAAGCTTTCTTT. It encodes CASSRLDRGTSEAFF.

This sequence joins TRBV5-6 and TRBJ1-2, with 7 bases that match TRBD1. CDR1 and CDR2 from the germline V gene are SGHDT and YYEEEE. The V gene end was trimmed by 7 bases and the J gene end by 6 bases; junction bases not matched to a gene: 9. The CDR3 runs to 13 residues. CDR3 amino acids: CASGDRVFDGYTF. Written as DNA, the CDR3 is TGTGCCAGCGGAGACAGGGTCTTCGATGGCTACACCTTC.

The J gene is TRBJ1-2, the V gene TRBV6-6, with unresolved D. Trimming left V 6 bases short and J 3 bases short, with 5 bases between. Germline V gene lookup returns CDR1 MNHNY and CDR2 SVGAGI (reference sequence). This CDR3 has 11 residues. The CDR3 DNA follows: TGTGCCAGCAGCCCAGACTATGGCTACACCTTC. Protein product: CASSPDYGYTF.

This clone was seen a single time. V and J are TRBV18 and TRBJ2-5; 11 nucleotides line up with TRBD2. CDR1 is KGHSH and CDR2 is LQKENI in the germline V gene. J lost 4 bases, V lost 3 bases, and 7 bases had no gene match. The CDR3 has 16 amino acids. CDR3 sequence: CASSPVVAGGSETQYF. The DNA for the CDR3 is TGTGCCAGCTCACCGGTCGTAGCGGGGGGGTCAGAGACCCAGTACTTC.

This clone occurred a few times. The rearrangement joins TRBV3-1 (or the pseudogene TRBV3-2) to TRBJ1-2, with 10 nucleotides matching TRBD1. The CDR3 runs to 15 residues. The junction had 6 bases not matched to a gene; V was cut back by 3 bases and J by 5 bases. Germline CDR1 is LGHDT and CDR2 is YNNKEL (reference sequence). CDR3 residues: CASSHGTGAGYGYTF. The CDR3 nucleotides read TGTGCCAGCAGCCATGGGACAGGGGCTGGGTATGGCTACACCTTC.

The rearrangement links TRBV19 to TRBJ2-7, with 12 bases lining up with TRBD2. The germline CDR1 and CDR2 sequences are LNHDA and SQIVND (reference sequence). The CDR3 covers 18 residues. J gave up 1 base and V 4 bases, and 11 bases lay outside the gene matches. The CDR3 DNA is TGTGCCAGTAGTACCCGGACTAGCGGGGCCTTTCGATCCTACGAGCAGTACGTC. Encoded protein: CASSTRTSGAFRSYEQYV.

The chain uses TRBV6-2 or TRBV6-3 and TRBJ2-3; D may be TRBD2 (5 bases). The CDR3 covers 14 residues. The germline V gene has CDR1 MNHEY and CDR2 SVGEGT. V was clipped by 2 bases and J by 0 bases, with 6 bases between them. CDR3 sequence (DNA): TGTGCCAGCAGTTACGCGGGTAGCACAGATACGCAGTATTTT. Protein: CASSYAGSTDTQYF.

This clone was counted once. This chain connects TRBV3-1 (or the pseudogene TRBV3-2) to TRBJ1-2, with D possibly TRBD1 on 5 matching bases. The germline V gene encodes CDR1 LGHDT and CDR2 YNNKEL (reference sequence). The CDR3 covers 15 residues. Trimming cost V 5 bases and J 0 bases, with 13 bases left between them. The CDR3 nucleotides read TGTGCCAGCAGCACTCGACAGAAACCTAACTATGGCTACACCTTC. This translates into CASSTRQKPNYGYTF.

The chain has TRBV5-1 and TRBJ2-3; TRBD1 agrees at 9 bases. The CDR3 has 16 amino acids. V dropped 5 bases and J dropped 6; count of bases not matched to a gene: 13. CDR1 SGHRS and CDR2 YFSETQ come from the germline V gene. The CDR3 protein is CASSLLQGALTDTQYF. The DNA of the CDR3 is TGCGCCAGCAGTTTACTACAGGGGGCCTTGACGGATACGCAGTATTTT.

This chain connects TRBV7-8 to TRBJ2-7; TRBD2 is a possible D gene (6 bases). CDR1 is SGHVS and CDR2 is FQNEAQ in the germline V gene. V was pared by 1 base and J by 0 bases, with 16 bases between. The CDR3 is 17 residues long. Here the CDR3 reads CASSLVGGVQSSYEQYF. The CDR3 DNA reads TGTGCCAGCAGCTTAGTGGGAGGCGTCCAAAGCTCCTACGAGCAGTACTTC.

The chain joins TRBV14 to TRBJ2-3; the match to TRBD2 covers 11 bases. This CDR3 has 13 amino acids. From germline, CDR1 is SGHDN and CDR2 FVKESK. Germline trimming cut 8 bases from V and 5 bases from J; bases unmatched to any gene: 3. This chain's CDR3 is CASALAGEDTQYF. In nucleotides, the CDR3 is TGTGCCAGCGCACTAGCGGGGGAAGATACGCAGTATTTT.

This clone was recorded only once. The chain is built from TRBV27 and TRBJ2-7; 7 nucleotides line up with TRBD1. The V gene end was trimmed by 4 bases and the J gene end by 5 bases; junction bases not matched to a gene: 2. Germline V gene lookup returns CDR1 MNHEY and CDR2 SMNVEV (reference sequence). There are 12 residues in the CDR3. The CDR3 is CASSSRGNEQYF. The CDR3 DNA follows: TGTGCCAGCAGTTCCAGGGGGAACGAGCAGTACTTC.

CDR3 region: CASSSASGQGAGQPQHF. The DNA for the CDR3 is TGTGCCAGTAGTAGTGCTTCGGGGCAGGGGGCTGGCCAGCCCCAGCATTTT. The V gene is TRBV19, the J gene TRBJ1-5, with 8 bases identical to TRBD1. Germline assignment: CDR1 LNHDA and CDR2 SQIVND (reference sequence). Trimming took 4 bases from V and 7 from J; bases not matched to a gene: 15. The CDR3 totals 17 residues.

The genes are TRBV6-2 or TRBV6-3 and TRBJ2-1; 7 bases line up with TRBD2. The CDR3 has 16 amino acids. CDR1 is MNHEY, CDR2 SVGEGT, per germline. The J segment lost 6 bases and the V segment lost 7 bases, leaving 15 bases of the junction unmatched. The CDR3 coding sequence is TGTGCCAGCACCCCTTACGGGTTCCTAGCGGTCAATGAGCAGTTCTTC. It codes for CASTPYGFLAVNEQFF.

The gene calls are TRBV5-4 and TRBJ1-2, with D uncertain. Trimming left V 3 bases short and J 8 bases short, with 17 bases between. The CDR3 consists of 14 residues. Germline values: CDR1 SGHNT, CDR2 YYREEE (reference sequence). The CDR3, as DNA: TGTGCCAGCAGCTCCTACAGCAGACCAGAAGGCTACACCTTC. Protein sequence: CASSSYSRPEGYTF.

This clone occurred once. This CDR3 reads CASSLALGPGTQYF. DNA for the CDR3: TGCGCCAGCAGCTTGGCCCTGGGCCCCGGGACCCAGTACTTC. The rearrangement uses TRBV5-1 and TRBJ2-5, with D uncertain. Germline CDR1 is SGHRS and CDR2 is YFSETQ. The V gene lost 0 bases and the J gene lost 7 bases, with 13 bases spanning the gap. There are 14 residues in the CDR3. The entire variable domain, with the rest obtained from reference TRBV5-1 and TRBJ2-5, is as follows: KAGVTQTPRYLIKTRGQQVTLSCSPISGHRSVSWYQQTPGQGLQFLFEYFSETQRNKGNFPGRFSGRQFSNSRSEMNVSTLELGDSALYLCASSLALGPGTQYFGPGTRLLVL.

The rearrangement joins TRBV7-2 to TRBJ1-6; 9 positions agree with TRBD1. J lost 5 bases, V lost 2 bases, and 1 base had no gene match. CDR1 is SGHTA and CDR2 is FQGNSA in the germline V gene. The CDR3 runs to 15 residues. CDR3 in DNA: TGTGCCAGCAGCTTATGGACAGGGGATAATTCACCCCTCCACTTT. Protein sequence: CASSLWTGDNSPLHF.